A single sample is the source of the 28 T cell receptor beta chains below, sequenced in a study of blood T cell repertoires in COVID-19. Only in-frame clones appear in the TCRdb table, and some are missing; sequencing was by immunoSEQ multiplex PCR. The table has roughly 190,000 clones, 80% to 90% seen once. What was sequenced was peripheral blood. These TCRs come from a man aged 50 to 60 with active or convalescent COVID-19.

This rearrangement joins TRBV7-3 to TRBJ2-1, with 7 bases that match TRBD1. The CDR3 is 15 amino acids. J was trimmed by 0 bases and V by 3 bases; bases with no gene match: 2. Germline lookup yields CDR1 SGHTA and CDR2 FQGTGA. Written as DNA, the CDR3 is TGTGCCAGCAGCTTCCGGGACAGCTCCTACAATGAGCAGTTCTTC. Translating gives CASSFRDSSYNEQFF.

V and J are TRBV5-8 and TRBJ2-1, with D possibly matching TRBD2 (6 bases). The V and J ends lost 4 bases and 6 bases respectively, with 14 bases between them. The germline V gene encodes CDR1 SGHTS and CDR2 YDEGEE. CDR3 length equals 14 residues. CDR3 residues: CASSLGLGGNEQFF. The DNA for the CDR3 is TGTGCCAGCAGCCTGGGACTGGGAGGCAATGAGCAGTTCTTC.

The chain combines TRBV19 with TRBJ1-2, with 7 nucleotides matching TRBD1. The germline V gene encodes CDR1 LNHDA and CDR2 SQIVND (reference sequence). V lost 3 bases to trimming and J lost 1 base; unmatched junction nucleotides: 5. CDR3 length: 15 amino acids. The CDR3 loop reads CASSITGQNNYGYTF. The DNA for the CDR3 is TGTGCCAGTAGTATCACGGGACAGAATAACTATGGCTACACCTTC.

This chain connects TRBV24-1 to TRBJ2-1; the match to TRBD1 covers 9 bases. The junction had 15 bases not matched to a gene; V was cut back by 0 bases and J by 4 bases. The V gene's germline CDR1 is KGHDR and CDR2 SFDVKD. The CDR3 is made up of 20 amino acids. In DNA form, the CDR3 reads TGTGCCACCAGTGATTTGCAAAGTTTTGTCAGGACAGGGGTTTACAATGAGCAGTTCTTC. Translation gives CATSDLQSFVRTGVYNEQFF.

This clone was picked up one time. The CDR3 region is CASSFGGVPGELFF. CDR3 DNA: TGTGCCAGCAGCTTCGGGGGGGTGCCCGGGGAGCTGTTTTTT. The V gene is TRBV27, the J gene TRBJ2-2, with 8 bases identical to TRBD2. The V segment lost 6 bases and the J segment 6 bases; nucleotides outside the gene matches: 6. The CDR3 contains 14 residues. Germline assignment: CDR1 MNHEY and CDR2 SMNVEV (reference sequence).

The genes are TRBV28 and TRBJ1-1; no clear D. V dropped 5 bases and J dropped 4 bases, with 20 bases sitting between them. The CDR3 is 16 residues long. Germline loops: CDR1 MDHEN, CDR2 SYDVKM. The CDR3 DNA is TGTGCCAGCAGTAGATTTCTGGGAGTAATTAGCACTGAAGCTTTCTTT. Translated, it gives CASSRFLGVISTEAFF. The entire variable domain, with the rest obtained from reference TRBV28 and TRBJ1-1, is as follows: DVKVTQSSRYLVKRTGEKVFLECVQDMDHENMFWYRQDPGLGLRLIYFSYDVKMKEKGDIPEGYSVSREKKERFSLILESASTNQTSMYLCASSRFLGVISTEAFFGQGTRLTVV.

V and J are TRBV5-1 and TRBJ2-5; D possibly corresponds to TRBD2 (5 bases). This CDR3 spans 13 amino acids. V was shortened by 4 bases and J by 5 bases, with 12 bases between the two germline ends. Germline V CDR1 and CDR2: SGHRS, YFSETQ. In nucleotides, the CDR3 is TGCGCCAGCAGCCCGGCACCGGGGGAGACCCAGTACTTC. Translated, it gives CASSPAPGETQYF.

This clone was detected once. This chain links TRBV30 with TRBJ2-3, with D possibly TRBD1 on 5 matching bases. CDR1 and CDR2 from the germline V gene are GTSNPN and SVGIG (reference sequence). The CDR3 length is 13 residues. V was pared by 5 bases and J by 6 bases, with 15 bases between. The CDR3: CAWDVGAGDTQYF. The DNA for the CDR3 is TGTGCCTGGGACGTTGGGGCCGGGGATACGCAGTATTTT.

The rearrangement uses TRBV5-6 and TRBJ2-5; 8 bases line up with TRBD2. The CDR3 runs to 14 residues. Trimming took 0 bases from V and 5 from J; bases not matched to a gene: 3. Germline values: CDR1 SGHDT, CDR2 YYEEEE. CDR3 nucleotides: TGTGCCAGCAGCTTGGGGGGCGGGGGGGAGACCCAGTACTTC. This translates into CASSLGGGGETQYF.

The chain links TRBV10-3 to TRBJ1-2, with TRBD1 identical over 9 bases. The CDR3 sequence is 15 residues long. Germline assignment: CDR1 ENHRY and CDR2 SYGVKD. V shed 6 bases, J shed 7 bases, and the junction held 12 bases outside the gene matches. The CDR3 loop is CAISHMGQGGAGYTF. CDR3 DNA sequence: TGTGCCATCAGCCACATGGGACAGGGAGGCGCTGGCTACACCTTC.

The V call is TRBV9, the J call TRBJ2-1; 10 bases match TRBD2. The CDR3 sequence is 17 residues long. CDR1 and CDR2 from the germline V gene are SGDLS and YYNGEE. J was trimmed by 4 bases and V by 0 bases; bases with no gene match: 7. CDR3 in amino acids: CASSVASGGLIYNEQFF. The CDR3 DNA reads TGTGCCAGCAGCGTAGCTAGCGGGGGACTAATTTACAATGAGCAGTTCTTC.

This clone was counted a few times. The chain employs TRBV6-5 and TRBJ1-5; TRBD1 agrees at 7 bases. V dropped 11 bases and J dropped 1; count of bases not matched to a gene: 11. The CDR3 extends over 15 amino acids. Germline loops: CDR1 MNHEY, CDR2 SVGAGI. The CDR3 loop reads CAGSAGGRSNQPQHF. CDR3 nucleotide sequence: TGTGCCGGGTCCGCAGGGGGACGCAGCAATCAGCCCCAGCATTTT.

The chain employs TRBV5-4 and TRBJ1-6; D ambiguous. Trimming removed 0 bases at V and 6 bases at J, with 7 bases between. The CDR3 consists of 14 residues. Germline assignment: CDR1 SGHNT and CDR2 YYREEE (reference sequence). The CDR3 reads CASSLEQLNSPLHF. The CDR3 nucleotides are TGTGCCAGCAGCTTGGAACAGCTTAATTCACCCCTCCACTTT. Together with reference TRBV5-4 and TRBJ1-6, the CDR3 gives the full variable domain: ETGVTQSPTHLIKTRGQQVTLRCSSQSGHNTVSWYQQALGQGPQFIFQYYREEENGRGNFPPRFSGLQFPNYSSELNVNALELDDSALYLCASSLEQLNSPLHFGNGTRLTVT.

The rearrangement links TRBV20-1 to TRBJ1-1; D call uncertain. Trimming took off 5 bases at V and 10 bases at J, with 14 bases between the two ends. Germline CDR1 reads DFQATT; CDR2 reads SNEGSKA (reference sequence). This CDR3 comprises 11 residues. The DNA for the CDR3 is TGCAGTGCTCGGCAGGTCGGTGGAGCTTTCTTT. Amino acid sequence: CSARQVGGAFF.

This sequence joins TRBV6-5 and TRBJ2-7; 7 bases align to TRBD1. Germline loops: CDR1 MNHEY, CDR2 SVGAGI. The V segment lost 2 bases and the J segment 2 bases; nucleotides outside the gene matches: 6. This CDR3 has 15 amino acids. The CDR3 here is CASSYGDSGTYEQYF. The CDR3 nucleotides read TGTGCCAGCAGTTACGGGGACAGTGGGACCTACGAGCAGTACTTC.

This chain connects TRBV2 to TRBJ1-5; TRBD1 might be the D (5 bases). This CDR3 is 13 amino acids long. Germline V gene data show CDR1 as SNHLY and CDR2 as FYNNEI. V lost 10 bases and J 2 bases, leaving 12 bases between the germline ends. The chain's CDR3 is CATQGGGNQPQHF. CDR3 DNA: TGTGCCACCCAGGGTGGTGGCAATCAGCCCCAGCATTTT. The full variable domain, completed using reference TRBV2 and TRBJ1-5, is EPEVTQTPSHQVTQMGQEVILRCVPISNHLYFYWYRQILGQKVEFLVSFYNNEISEKSEIFDDQFSVERPDGSNFTLKIRSTKLEDSAMYFCATQGGGNQPQHFGDGTRLSIL.

This chain links TRBV19 with TRBJ1-5, with 8 bases identical to TRBD1. Germline CDR1 and CDR2: LNHDA and SQIVND (reference sequence). J lost 6 bases, V lost 8 bases, and 6 bases had no gene match. This CDR3 has 13 residues. In nucleotides, the CDR3 is TGTGCCAGTGTCGACAGGGGCGGTCAGCCCCAGCATTTT. Encoded protein: CASVDRGGQPQHF. Full variable domain (missing parts from reference TRBV19 and TRBJ1-5): DGGITQSPKYLFRKEGQNVTLSCEQNLNHDAMYWYRQDPGQGLRLIYYSQIVNDFQKGDIAEGYSVSREKKESFPLTVTSAQKNPTAFYLCASVDRGGQPQHFGDGTRLSIL.

The J gene is TRBJ1-1, the V gene TRBV30; 7 bases match TRBD1. Germline V gives CDR1 GTSNPN, CDR2 SVGIG (reference sequence). V lost 3 bases, J lost 2 bases, and 3 bases stayed unmatched. The CDR3 has 13 amino acids. This chain's CDR3 is CAWRRGPNTEAFF. The CDR3, as DNA: TGTGCCTGGAGAAGGGGGCCTAACACTGAAGCTTTCTTT. Supplemented by reference TRBV30 and TRBJ1-1, the full variable domain reads SQTIHQWPATLVQPVGSPLSLECTVEGTSNPNLYWYRQAAGRGLQLLFYSVGIGQISSEVPQNLSASRPQDRQFILSSKKLLLSDSGFYLCAWRRGPNTEAFFGQGTRLTVV.

The CDR3 is CASSEVGVSYEQYF. The DNA for the CDR3 is TGCGCCAGCAGCGAGGTAGGGGTCTCCTACGAGCAGTACTTC. The J gene is TRBJ2-7, the V gene TRBV5-1, with D possibly being TRBD1 (5 bases). CDR1 is SGHRS and CDR2 is YFSETQ in the germline V gene. The CDR3 spans 14 residues. V lost 4 bases to trimming and J lost 0 bases, with 11 bases between them.

The genes are TRBV5-5 and TRBJ2-7; D not resolved. Germline CDR1 reads SGHKS; CDR2 reads YYEKEE (reference sequence). This CDR3 comprises 11 residues. V lost 2 bases and J 7 bases, leaving 7 bases between the germline ends. CDR3 coding DNA: TGTGCCAGCAGCTTCCTGGAGGAGCAGTACTTC. Its translation is CASSFLEEQYF. Using reference TRBV5-5 and TRBJ2-7 for the parts outside the CDR3, the full variable domain is DAGVTQSPTHLIKTRGQQVTLRCSPISGHKSVSWYQQVLGQGPQFIFQYYEKEERGRGNFPDRFSARQFPNYSSELNVNALLLGDSALYLCASSFLEEQYFGPGTRLTVT.

V usage is TRBV7-2 and J usage is TRBJ1-2, with D hard to call. The V end lost 7 bases, the J end lost 3 bases, and 18 bases lay between the germline ends. The germline V gene encodes CDR1 SGHTA and CDR2 FQGNSA. CDR3 size: 15 residues. CDR3 sequence reads: CASTHTSRSDYGYTF. CDR3 coding DNA: TGTGCCAGCACTCACACTAGTCGGTCGGACTATGGCTACACCTTC.

The genes are TRBV29-1 and TRBJ2-3; a possible D gene is TRBD1 (6 bases). The CDR3 extends over 15 amino acids. V was trimmed by 4 bases and J by 2 bases, leaving 16 bases between them. The germline CDR1 and CDR2 sequences are SQVTM and ANQGSEA. The CDR3 loop reads CSVGPGAGPTDTQYF. The CDR3 nucleotides are TGCAGCGTTGGGCCAGGGGCAGGGCCCACAGATACGCAGTATTTT.

The chain carries TRBV28 and TRBJ1-4, with D uncertain. The CDR3 length is 14 residues. Trimming left V 2 bases short and J 4 bases short, with 8 bases between. CDR1 is MDHEN and CDR2 is SYDVKM in the germline V gene. The CDR3 region has the DNA TGTGCCAGCAGTTTACCGCAGATTAATGAAAAACTGTTTTTT. Translated: CASSLPQINEKLFF.

The V and J genes are TRBV7-9 and TRBJ1-2; 10 bases agree with TRBD1. The CDR3 is made up of 18 amino acids. In germline, CDR1 is SEHNR, CDR2 FQNEAQ (reference sequence). J lost 5 bases, V lost 6 bases, and 18 bases had no gene match. The CDR3 loop is CASSLTGTGAPAQYGYTF. CDR3 in DNA: TGTGCCAGCAGTCTAACCGGGACAGGGGCCCCCGCACAATATGGCTACACCTTC.

The rearrangement joins TRBV7-9 to TRBJ2-7; weak D call: TRBD1 (7 bases). This CDR3 comprises 14 residues. The germline V gene has CDR1 SEHNR and CDR2 FQNEAQ (reference sequence). Trimming pared 5 bases from V and 3 bases from J, leaving 14 bases between. The CDR3 region is CASSLSRGVYEQYF. The CDR3 DNA follows: TGTGCCAGCAGCCTTTCCAGGGGGGTCTACGAGCAGTACTTC.

The J gene is TRBJ1-5, the V gene TRBV28; D is perhaps TRBD1 (6 bases). The CDR3 is made up of 19 amino acids. Trimming pared 4 bases from V and 0 bases from J, leaving 22 bases between. In germline, CDR1 is MDHEN, CDR2 SYDVKM. CDR3 in DNA: TGTGCCAGCAGTTCCTACGGCATGGGGGCTGGTGCTAGCAATCAGCCCCAGCATTTT. This translates into CASSSYGMGAGASNQPQHF.

The chain links TRBV7-9 to TRBJ1-1; no reliable D call. Germline CDR1 is SEHNR and CDR2 is FQNEAQ (reference sequence). With 7 bases removed from V and 0 bases from J, the gap between germline ends came to 6 bases. The CDR3 has 12 residues. CDR3 DNA: TGTGCCAGCACATCCATGAACACTGAAGCTTTCTTT. The encoded protein is CASTSMNTEAFF. Filled out from reference TRBV7-9 and TRBJ1-1, the complete variable domain reads DTGVSQNPRHKITKRGQNVTFRCDPISEHNRLYWYRQTLGQGPEFLTYFQNEAQLEKSRLLSDRFSAERPKGSFSTLEIQRTEQGDSAMYLCASTSMNTEAFFGQGTRLTVV.

The chain recombines TRBV28 with TRBJ2-2; maybe TRBD1 (5 bases). Germline loops: CDR1 MDHEN, CDR2 SYDVKM. V was clipped by 6 bases and J by 6 bases, with 11 bases between them. The CDR3 extends over 13 amino acids. The CDR3 coding sequence is TGTGCCAGCAGCTCAGGGTGGTCCGGGGAGCTGTTTTTT. This translates into CASSSGWSGELFF. Filled out from reference TRBV28 and TRBJ2-2, the complete variable domain reads DVKVTQSSRYLVKRTGEKVFLECVQDMDHENMFWYRQDPGLGLRLIYFSYDVKMKEKGDIPEGYSVSREKKERFSLILESASTNQTSMYLCASSSGWSGELFFGEGSRLTVL.